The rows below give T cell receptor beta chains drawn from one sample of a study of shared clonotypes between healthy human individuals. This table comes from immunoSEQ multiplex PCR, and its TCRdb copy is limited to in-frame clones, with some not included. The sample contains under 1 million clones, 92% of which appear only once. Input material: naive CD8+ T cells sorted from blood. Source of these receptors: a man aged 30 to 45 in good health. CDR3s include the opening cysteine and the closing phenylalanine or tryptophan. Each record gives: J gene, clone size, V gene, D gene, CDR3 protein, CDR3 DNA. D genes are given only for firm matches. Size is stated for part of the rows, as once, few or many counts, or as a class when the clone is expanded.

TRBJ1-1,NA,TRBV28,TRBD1,CASIAGGIEAFF,TGTGCCAGCATCGCAGGGGGGATTGAAGCTTTCTTT
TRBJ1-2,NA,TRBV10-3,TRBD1,CAISERAGGGYGYTF,TGTGCCATCAGTGAGCGGGCAGGGGGTGGATATGGCTACACCTTC
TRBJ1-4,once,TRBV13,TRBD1,CASSAYDRGRGEKLFF,TGTGCCAGCAGCGCCTATGACAGGGGGCGCGGTGAAAAACTGTTTTTT
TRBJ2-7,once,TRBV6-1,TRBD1,CASSAPGQGGLEQYF,TGTGCCAGCAGTGCACCGGGACAGGGAGGCCTCGAGCAGTACTTC
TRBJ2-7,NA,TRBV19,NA,CASTPGLERSEQYF,TGTGCCAGTACCCCCGGCCTAGAAAGAAGCGAGCAGTACTTC
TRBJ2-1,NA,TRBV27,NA,CASRLGRDPRQFF,TGTGCCAGCAGGTTAGGAAGGGACCCTAGGCAGTTCTTC
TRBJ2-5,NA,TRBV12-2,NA,CASRPRLAGEMETQYF,TGTGCAAGTCGCCCAAGACTAGCGGGAGAAATGGAGACCCAGTACTTC
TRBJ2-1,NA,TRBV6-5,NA,CASSYWQGNNEQFF,TGTGCCAGCAGTTATTGGCAGGGTAACAATGAGCAGTTCTTC
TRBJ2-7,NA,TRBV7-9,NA,CASSLVSMDFPGPSYEQYF,TGTGCCAGCAGCTTAGTGTCCATGGATTTTCCGGGTCCCAGCTACGAGCAGTACTTC
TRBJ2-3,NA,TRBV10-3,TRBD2,CAISESLAGAVDTQYF,TGTGCCATCAGTGAATCCCTAGCGGGAGCGGTAGATACGCAGTATTTT
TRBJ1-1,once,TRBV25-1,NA,CASSEEGLNTEAFF,TGTGCCAGCAGTGAGGAGGGGTTGAACACTGAAGCTTTCTTT
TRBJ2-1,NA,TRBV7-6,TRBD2,CASSGTNYNEQFF,TGTGCCAGCAGTGGGACTAACTACAATGAGCAGTTCTTC
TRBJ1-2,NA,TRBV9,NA,CASSEHRDGNYGYTF,TGTGCCAGCAGTGAACACCGGGACGGCAACTATGGCTACACCTTC
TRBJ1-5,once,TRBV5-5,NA,CASSLGLNQPQHF,TGTGCCAGCAGCTTGGGGTTGAATCAGCCCCAGCATTTT